This T cell receptor (beta chain) is from a study of blood T cell repertoires in COVID-19. Study details: From the United States, Italy and Spain came samples of acute and convalescent COVID-19.

V dropped 0 bases and J dropped 2; count of bases not matched to a gene: 5. The germline gives CDR1 SGDLS, CDR2 YYNGEE. The CDR3 sequence is 15 residues long. Assay: immunoSEQ multiplex PCR; the TCRdb copy retains only in-frame clones and omits some. The sample holds roughly 120,000 clones, approximately 90% seen once. This chain links TRBV9 with TRBJ2-7; 7 bases line up with TRBD2. The source of this sequence is a human donor in a cohort sampled during active COVID-19. Material: peripheral blood. The CDR3 is CASSVAPGGPYEQYF. DNA for the CDR3: TGTGCCAGCAGCGTAGCCCCGGGAGGCCCCTACGAGCAGTACTTC.